What follows are 15 T cell receptor beta chains derived from one specimen sequenced in a study of T-cell reconstitution after alpha-beta-depleted transplantation in children. Preparation of the TCRbeta library was carried out with unique molecular identifiers. MiXCR, applied by TCRdb to the PCR reads, yields one record per CDR3 protein. The repertoire has 700,000 to 850,000 distinct CDR3 sequences, 16% of them found once; the top ten carry about 4.6%. The sample consisted of PBMCs, mostly from graft donor cells, taken 360 days after TCRalphabeta/CD19-depleted stem cell transplant. The receptor set was obtained from a male patient younger than 18 who had a stem cell transplant for acute lymphoblastic leukemia, so the T cells may come from the graft donor.

This clonotype was seen a few times. The V call is TRBV4-2, the J call TRBJ2-3; perhaps TRBD2 as D (5 bases). The CDR3 runs to 16 residues. Germline loops: CDR1 LGHNA, CDR2 YNFKEQ. Trimming shortened V by 4 bases and J by 3 bases, and 17 bases separated the two germline ends. CDR3 residues: CASSPRVERPTDTQYF. CDR3 coding DNA: TGTGCCAGCAGCCCGCGGGTCGAGCGTCCAACAGATACGCAGTATTTT.

The chain uses TRBV20-1 and TRBJ2-1, with 8 bases that match TRBD2. Germline V gives CDR1 DFQATT, CDR2 SNEGSKA (reference sequence). After removal of 1 base from V and 4 bases from J, the junction contained 3 bases not matched to a gene. CDR3 length: 14 residues. CDR3 amino acids: CSARVAGRYNEQFF. CDR3 bases: TGCAGTGCTAGAGTAGCGGGACGGTACAATGAGCAGTTCTTC.

This clonotype was counted between two and nine times. The gene calls are TRBV4-1 and TRBJ2-3, with 10 bases that match TRBD2. V was pared by 3 bases and J by 1 base, with 7 bases of the junction left unmatched. Germline CDR1 and CDR2: MGHRA and YSYEKL. The CDR3 runs to 17 residues. CDR3 nucleotide sequence: TGCGCCAGCAGCCACCCCCTTCTAGCGGGAGGCACAGATACGCAGTATTTT. It encodes CASSHPLLAGGTDTQYF.

The J gene is TRBJ2-7, the V gene TRBV4-1; no clear D. The length of the CDR3 is 13 residues. The germline V gene encodes CDR1 MGHRA and CDR2 YSYEKL. V was clipped by 7 bases and J by 7 bases, with 17 bases between them. CDR3 amino acids: CASTWSLTEEQYF. CDR3 nucleotides: TGCGCCAGCACCTGGTCCCTTACTGAAGAGCAGTACTTC.

A few counts support this clonotype. This sequence joins TRBV15 and TRBJ2-3, with 7 bases aligning to TRBD2. Germline V CDR1 and CDR2: LNHNV, YYDKDF (reference sequence). This CDR3 contains 15 residues. Unmatched junction bases numbered 4, after V lost 0 bases and J lost 4 bases. CDR3 residues: CATSRERETPDTQYF. The DNA for the CDR3 is TGTGCCACCAGCAGAGAGCGGGAGACCCCAGATACGCAGTATTTT. Full variable domain (rest looked up from reference TRBV15 and TRBJ2-3): DAMVIQNPRYQVTQFGKPVTLSCSQTLNHNVMYWYQQKSSQAPKLLFHYYDKDFNNEADTPDNFQSRRPNTSFCFLDIRSPGLGDTAMYLCATSRERETPDTQYFGPGTRLTVL.

The V gene is TRBV24-1, the J gene TRBJ2-2, with D possibly being TRBD2 (6 bases). CDR1 is KGHDR and CDR2 is SFDVKD in the germline V gene. The CDR3 covers 12 residues. The V end was cut by 7 bases, the J end by 12 bases, with 14 bases between. CDR3 residues: CATSGSGRQLFF. DNA for the CDR3: TGTGCCACCAGCGGAAGTGGGAGGCAGCTGTTTTTT.

This clonotype was observed at least ten times. The gene calls are TRBV13 and TRBJ2-7, with D possibly being TRBD1 (6 bases). The CDR3 loop spans 15 amino acids. Looked up from germline, CDR1 is PRHDT and CDR2 is FYEKMQ (reference sequence). The V end lost 4 bases, the J end lost 2 bases, and 15 bases lay between the germline ends. The DNA for the CDR3 is TGTGCCAGCAGCTCCCAGACAGGTCTCCCCTACGAGCAGTACTTC. This codes for CASSSQTGLPYEQYF. Together with reference TRBV13 and TRBJ2-7, the CDR3 gives the full variable domain: AAGVIQSPRHLIKEKRETATLKCYPIPRHDTVYWYQQGPGQDPQFLISFYEKMQSDKGSIPDRFSAQQFSDYHSELNMSSLELGDSALYFCASSSQTGLPYEQYFGPGTRLTVT.

This clonotype was counted only a few times. This sequence joins TRBV15 and TRBJ1-1; D remains ambiguous. The germline V and J ends were trimmed by 0 bases and 1 base, with 3 bases remaining between them. This CDR3 region has 13 residues. Germline CDR1 is LNHNV and CDR2 is YYDKDF (reference sequence). For the CDR3, the DNA is TGTGCCACCAGCAGAGATTGGAACACTGAAGCTTTCTTT. It encodes CATSRDWNTEAFF.

This clonotype was observed a few times. The rearrangement uses TRBV7-9 and TRBJ1-2; 9 bases line up with TRBD1. Germline V gene data show CDR1 as SEHNR and CDR2 as FQNEAQ (reference sequence). Trimming cost V 3 bases and J 7 bases; bases outside gene matches: 6. This CDR3 spans 14 amino acids. The CDR3 loop is CASSLRDRDSGYTF. The CDR3 DNA reads TGTGCCAGCAGCTTGCGGGACAGGGATAGTGGCTACACCTTC.

The CDR3 reads CSAAYRSYEQYF. CDR3 DNA: TGCAGTGCCGCCTATAGATCCTACGAGCAGTACTTC. The rearrangement links TRBV20-1 to TRBJ2-7; no definite D call. The CDR3 loop spans 12 amino acids. Germline V gene sequence: CDR1 DFQATT, CDR2 SNEGSKA (reference sequence). With 6 bases removed from V and 1 base from J, the gap between germline ends came to 10 bases.

This clonotype has just a few counts. The V call is TRBV5-6, the J call TRBJ2-2; D ambiguous. Germline CDR1 is SGHDT and CDR2 is YYEEEE. The CDR3 totals 13 residues. The V end lost 5 bases, the J end lost 5 bases, and 10 bases lay between the germline ends. Here the CDR3 reads CASRLRVTGELFF. The CDR3 DNA is TGTGCCAGCAGACTTCGTGTTACCGGGGAGCTGTTTTTT.

The sample holds a few counts of this clonotype. The chain is built from TRBV7-9 and TRBJ2-3, with a tentative D call TRBD2 (6 bases). Germline-derived CDR1 and CDR2 are SEHNR and FQNEAQ (reference sequence). V lost 5 bases to trimming and J lost 6 bases, with 18 bases between them. The CDR3 totals 15 residues. CDR3 residues: CASSQPGLPGDTQYF. Here the CDR3 DNA reads TGTGCCAGCAGCCAGCCGGGACTGCCAGGGGATACGCAGTATTTT. The whole variable domain, filled in from reference TRBV7-9 and TRBJ2-3, reads DTGVSQNPRHKITKRGQNVTFRCDPISEHNRLYWYRQTLGQGPEFLTYFQNEAQLEKSRLLSDRFSAERPKGSFSTLEIQRTEQGDSAMYLCASSQPGLPGDTQYFGPGTRLTVL.

This clonotype was seen a few times. CDR3 region: CASSLPIYTGELFF. CDR3 coding DNA: TGCGCCAGCAGCTTGCCCATCTACACCGGGGAGCTGTTTTTT. The genes are TRBV5-1 and TRBJ2-2, with unresolved D. The CDR3 runs 14 residues. CDR1 and CDR2 (germline): SGHRS, YFSETQ. V lost 1 base and J lost 3, with 7 bases in between. Full variable domain (missing parts from reference TRBV5-1 and TRBJ2-2): KAGVTQTPRYLIKTRGQQVTLSCSPISGHRSVSWYQQTPGQGLQFLFEYFSETQRNKGNFPGRFSGRQFSNSRSEMNVSTLELGDSALYLCASSLPIYTGELFFGEGSRLTVL.

This chain links TRBV5-1 with TRBJ2-1; D gene unclear. Per germline, CDR1 SGHRS and CDR2 YFSETQ. Between the trimmed V and J ends, which lost 2 bases and 4 bases, there was a span of 4 bases. This CDR3 region has 12 residues. CDR3 coding DNA: TGCGCCAGCAGCTTATGGTACAATGAGCAGTTCTTC. Protein sequence: CASSLWYNEQFF.

This sequence joins TRBV20-1 and TRBJ1-5; possible D gene TRBD1, 5 bases. Trimming took off 0 bases at V and 4 bases at J, with 10 bases between the two ends. CDR1 is DFQATT and CDR2 is SNEGSKA in the germline V gene (reference sequence). The CDR3 is 14 amino acids. DNA for the CDR3: TGCAGTGCTAGAGACAGGGAGAAAAATCAGCCCCAGCATTTT. Translating it yields CSARDREKNQPQHF.